This passage covers 22 T cell receptor beta chains from one sample sequenced in a study of OX40 agonist ivuxolimab in advanced cancers. Data came from immunoSEQ multiplex PCR; TCRdb stores just in-frame clones and leaves some out. The sample has fewer than 85,000 clones, approximately 80% seen once. The source material was CD4+ or CD8+ T cells sorted from blood, sampled in a trial of the OX40 agonist ivuxolimab. These TCRs come from an adult with an advanced solid tumor such as melanoma, head and neck, liver or kidney cancer.

This clone was recorded once. The V gene is TRBV27, the J gene TRBJ2-3; tentative D call: TRBD2 (6 bases). Deletions cut 3 bases from V and 0 bases from J, with 13 bases between. The CDR3 length is 16 residues. The germline CDR1 and CDR2 sequences are MNHEY and SMNVEV (reference sequence). The CDR3 loop reads CASSLGRLGSTDTQYF. CDR3 DNA: TGTGCCAGCAGTTTGGGTAGACTAGGTAGCACAGATACGCAGTATTTT.

J is TRBJ1-5 and V is TRBV5-1; D remains unclear. Germline CDR1 reads SGHRS; CDR2 reads YFSETQ. The CDR3 totals 14 residues. Trimming shortened V by 3 bases and J by 7 bases, and 14 bases separated the two germline ends. The CDR3 nucleotides read TGCGCCAGCAGCTCCGATTCCTTTGGGCAGCCCCAGCATTTT. Encoded protein: CASSSDSFGQPQHF.

This chain joins TRBV5-6 and TRBJ2-7, with unresolved D. The CDR3 contains 15 residues. Germline CDR1 reads SGHDT; CDR2 reads YYEEEE. V shed 2 bases and J shed 0 bases, with 12 bases lying between them. CDR3 amino acids: CASSFLSSSSYEQYF. The DNA of the CDR3 is TGTGCCAGCAGCTTTCTTTCCTCCAGCTCCTACGAGCAGTACTTC.

The V and J genes are TRBV5-6 and TRBJ1-6; D is unresolved. This CDR3 contains 12 residues. Germline V lookup: CDR1 SGHDT, CDR2 YYEEEE. V lost 5 bases to trimming and J lost 4 bases, with 4 bases between them. The DNA for the CDR3 is TGTGCCAGCAGGGGGTATAATTCACCCCTCCACTTT. This translates into CASRGYNSPLHF.

The V and J genes are TRBV6-1 and TRBJ2-7; 9 nucleotides match TRBD1. The V and J ends lost 2 bases and 0 bases, in that order; junction bases with no gene match: 2. This CDR3 is 15 amino acids long. From germline, CDR1 is MNHNS and CDR2 SASEGT. CDR3 protein: CASSEHRGPSYEQYF. The CDR3 coding sequence is TGTGCCAGCAGTGAACACAGGGGGCCCTCCTACGAGCAGTACTTC.

The chain carries TRBV10-3 and TRBJ2-7; 7 bases fit TRBD2. Losses at the gene ends were 9 bases for V and 3 bases for J; bases not matched to a gene: 5. Germline V gives CDR1 ENHRY, CDR2 SYGVKD. This CDR3 has 12 residues. CDR3 in amino acids: CAIAGNSYEQYF. The CDR3 bases are TGTGCCATAGCGGGGAACAGCTACGAGCAGTACTTC.

The rearrangement joins TRBV5-4 to TRBJ2-7; 12 bases are a match to TRBD2. V lost 7 bases and J lost 0; bases outside the gene matches: 2. The V gene's germline CDR1 is SGHNT and CDR2 YYREEE (reference sequence). This CDR3 spans 14 amino acids. The chain's CDR3 is CASQTSGSSYEQYF. The CDR3 region has the DNA TGTGCCAGCCAGACTAGCGGGAGCTCCTACGAGCAGTACTTC. Supplemented by reference TRBV5-4 and TRBJ2-7, the full variable domain reads ETGVTQSPTHLIKTRGQQVTLRCSSQSGHNTVSWYQQALGQGPQFIFQYYREEENGRGNFPPRFSGLQFPNYSSELNVNALELDDSALYLCASQTSGSSYEQYFGPGTRLTVT.

This chain links TRBV6-6 with TRBJ1-1; D not resolved. Germline CDR1 MNHNY, CDR2 SVGAGI (reference sequence). The CDR3 is made up of 12 amino acids. V was cut by 6 bases and J by 2 bases, with 7 bases left in between. Here the CDR3 reads CASREPNTEAFF. CDR3 bases: TGTGCCAGCAGGGAGCCTAACACTGAAGCTTTCTTT.

V is TRBV21-1 and J is TRBJ2-1; the table calls TRBD1, which could not be checked here. TRBV21-1 is a recognized pseudogene. This CDR3 contains 19 residues. CDR3 DNA sequence: TGTGCCAGCAGCACAGCGCAGATAACGGGACAGGGTCACTTAGATGAGCAGTTCTTC. Translated, it gives CASSTAQITGQGHLDEQFF.

This clone appeared once. The chain links TRBV5-4 to TRBJ1-3; maybe TRBD1 (5 bases). CDR3 length equals 14 residues. Germline values: CDR1 SGHNT, CDR2 YYREEE (reference sequence). V lost 4 bases and J lost 6, with 14 bases in between. The CDR3 nucleotides are TGTGCCAGCAGCCGCGGACAAAACGAAAACACCATATATTTT. This codes for CASSRGQNENTIYF.

The chain links TRBV7-8 to TRBJ2-7; 7 bases are shared with TRBD2. CDR1 is SGHVS, CDR2 FQNEAQ, per germline. This CDR3 has 13 residues. Trimming removed 2 bases from V and 2 bases from J; junction bases left unmatched: 0. CDR3 in amino acids: CASSLSGAYEQYF. CDR3 DNA sequence: TGTGCCAGCAGCTTAAGCGGGGCCTACGAGCAGTACTTC. Filled out from reference TRBV7-8 and TRBJ2-7, the complete variable domain reads GAGVSQSPRYKVAKRGQDVALRCDPISGHVSLFWYQQALGQGPEFLTYFQNEAQLDKSGLPSDRFFAERPEGSVSTLKIQRTQQEDSAVYLCASSLSGAYEQYFGPGTRLTVT.

The chain joins TRBV7-2 to TRBJ1-4; the match to TRBD1 covers 8 bases. This CDR3 has 15 amino acids. Germline CDR1 SGHTA, CDR2 FQGNSA. Trimming cost V 5 bases and J 5 bases; bases outside gene matches: 7. The CDR3 loop reads CASSPTGVGNEKLFF. CDR3 nucleotides: TGTGCCAGCAGCCCGACAGGGGTGGGCAATGAAAAACTGTTTTTT.

The chain uses TRBV28 and TRBJ2-4; the match to TRBD1 covers 8 bases. V was clipped by 6 bases and J by 7 bases; unmatched bases: 8. The CDR3 is 14 residues long. Germline assignment: CDR1 MDHEN and CDR2 SYDVKM. CDR3 DNA sequence: TGTGCCAGCAGCCTCTACAGGGGGTGGAACATTCAGTACTTC. Protein product: CASSLYRGWNIQYF.

The rearrangement joins TRBV7-9 to TRBJ2-3, with 7 bases that match TRBD2. Germline V CDR1 and CDR2: SEHNR, FQNEAQ (reference sequence). The CDR3 sequence is 18 residues long. With 2 bases clipped from V and 4 bases from J, the junction kept 15 bases outside the gene matches. The CDR3 loop is CASSLSSEAGAVADTQYF. The CDR3 coding sequence is TGTGCCAGCAGCTTATCGTCCGAGGCGGGAGCGGTAGCAGATACGCAGTATTTT.

The chain links TRBV13 to TRBJ1-1; 7 bases align to TRBD1. CDR3 size: 13 residues. The junction had 0 bases not matched to a gene; V was cut back by 1 base and J by 4 bases. The germline V gene has CDR1 PRHDT and CDR2 FYEKMQ (reference sequence). CDR3 sequence reads: CASSLAGGTEAFF. The DNA of the CDR3 is TGTGCCAGCAGCTTAGCAGGGGGCACTGAAGCTTTCTTT. The whole variable domain, filled in from reference TRBV13 and TRBJ1-1, reads AAGVIQSPRHLIKEKRETATLKCYPIPRHDTVYWYQQGPGQDPQFLISFYEKMQSDKGSIPDRFSAQQFSDYHSELNMSSLELGDSALYFCASSLAGGTEAFFGQGTRLTVV.

The chain carries TRBV19 and TRBJ1-5; D unresolved. This CDR3 spans 14 amino acids. Germline V CDR1 and CDR2: LNHDA, SQIVND (reference sequence). With 4 bases removed from V and 3 bases from J, the gap between germline ends came to 10 bases. The CDR3 DNA follows: TGTGCCAGTAGTAGGGGTTCAGCCAATCAGCCCCAGCATTTT. It yields the protein CASSRGSANQPQHF. Full variable domain (missing parts from reference TRBV19 and TRBJ1-5): DGGITQSPKYLFRKEGQNVTLSCEQNLNHDAMYWYRQDPGQGLRLIYYSQIVNDFQKGDIAEGYSVSREKKESFPLTVTSAQKNPTAFYLCASSRGSANQPQHFGDGTRLSIL.

This chain links TRBV9 with TRBJ2-3; TRBD2 is a possible D gene (6 bases). Germline lookup yields CDR1 SGDLS and CDR2 YYNGEE. The V end lost 0 bases, the J end lost 8 bases, and 7 bases lay between the germline ends. The CDR3 contains 12 residues. CDR3 sequence: CASSVGAGTQYF. The CDR3 DNA follows: TGTGCCAGCAGCGTAGGAGCGGGTACGCAGTATTTT.

The gene calls are TRBV5-5 and TRBJ1-4; D unresolved. The V and J ends lost 2 bases and 4 bases respectively, with 9 bases between them. The CDR3 spans 14 residues. The V gene's germline CDR1 is SGHKS and CDR2 YYEKEE (reference sequence). In DNA form, the CDR3 reads TGTGCCAGCAGCTTCGAGGACTATAATGAAAAACTGTTTTTT. Translated: CASSFEDYNEKLFF.

In the case of this clone: One end of the junction varies from germline; a read error may be responsible. This chain connects TRBV7-9 to TRBJ1-5; possibly TRBD1 for D (6 bases). The CDR3 consists of 16 residues. The germline gives CDR1 SEHNR, CDR2 FQNEAQ (reference sequence). The CDR3 bases are TGTGCCAGCAACTTAGCAGGGGCCTATAGCAATCAGCCCCAGCATTTT. This translates into CASNLAGAYSNQPQHF.

This clone was seen just once. J is TRBJ2-5 and V is TRBV18; the D gene is possibly TRBD1 (5 bases). Germline lookup yields CDR1 KGHSH and CDR2 LQKENI. This CDR3 is 14 amino acids long. V lost 8 bases and J lost 5, with 18 bases in between. CDR3 amino acids: CASQMNSGYETQYF. In nucleotides, the CDR3 is TGTGCCAGCCAAATGAATTCAGGGTATGAGACCCAGTACTTC.

This clone was counted ten times or more. The chain employs TRBV29-1 and TRBJ1-2, with a weak D call TRBD1 (6 bases). From germline, CDR1 is SQVTM and CDR2 ANQGSEA. This CDR3 has 14 residues. V gave up 7 bases and J gave up 0 bases, with 15 bases separating them. The CDR3 spells CSAEGGFPNYGYTF. The CDR3 bases are TGCAGCGCCGAAGGGGGGTTCCCTAACTATGGCTACACCTTC.

A remark on this clone: A junction end diverges from the germline sequence, so it may reflect a read error. V gene TRBV7-7 combines with J gene TRBJ2-1; TRBD1 matches at 9 bases. The CDR3 is made up of 14 amino acids. The germline V gene has CDR1 SSHAT and CDR2 FNYEAQ (reference sequence). CDR3 residues: CASSQATGGNEQFF. The DNA for the CDR3 is TGTGCTAGCAGCCAAGCGACAGGGGGTAATGAGCAGTTCTTC. Full variable domain (remainder filled in from reference TRBV7-7 and TRBJ2-1): GAGVSQSPRYKVTKRGQDVTLRCDPISSHATLYWYQQALGQGPEFLTYFNYEAQPDKSGLPSDRFSAERPEGSISTLTIQRTEQRDSAMYRCASSQATGGNEQFFGPGTRLTVL.